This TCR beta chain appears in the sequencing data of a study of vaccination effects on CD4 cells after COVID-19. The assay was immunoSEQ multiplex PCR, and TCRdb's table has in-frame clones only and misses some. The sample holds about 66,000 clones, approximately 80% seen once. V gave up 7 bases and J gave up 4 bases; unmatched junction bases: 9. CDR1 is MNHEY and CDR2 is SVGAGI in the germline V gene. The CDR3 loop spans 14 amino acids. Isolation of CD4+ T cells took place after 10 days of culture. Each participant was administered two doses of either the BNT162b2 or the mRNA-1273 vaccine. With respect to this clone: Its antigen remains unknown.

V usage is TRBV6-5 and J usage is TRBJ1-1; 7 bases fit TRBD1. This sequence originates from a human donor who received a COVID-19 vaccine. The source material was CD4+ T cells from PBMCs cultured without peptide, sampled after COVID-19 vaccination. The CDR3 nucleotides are TGTGCCAGCATCGACTCGGGACAGTCCACTGAAGCTTTCTTT. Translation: CASIDSGQSTEAFF.